This T cell receptor beta chain was profiled in a study of T-cell reconstitution after alpha-beta-depleted transplantation in children. Regarding the study as a whole: Several hundred expanded graft clones reportedly gave rise to the alpha-beta T cells present about two months after transplant.

It was with unique molecular identifiers that the TCRbeta library was prepared. TCRdb used MiXCR to reprocess the PCR reads, holding one entry per CDR3 protein. The sample includes 200,000 to 250,000 distinct CDR3 sequences, roughly a quarter of them seen just once. This clonotype was found once. Its antigen is not known. Sequence at one end of the junction differs from germline and may be a read error. The TCR originated in a female patient between 2 and 15 years old who had a stem cell transplant for congenital amegakaryocytic thrombocytopenia, so the T cells may come from the graft donor. Source: PBMCs, mostly from graft donor cells, taken 360 days after TCRalphabeta/CD19-depleted stem cell transplant.

CDR3 amino acids: CARSQETPLAGETGELFF. For the CDR3, the DNA is TGCGCCAGGAGCCAAGAGACCCCACTAGCGGGAGAAACCGGGGAGCTGTTTTTT. J is TRBJ2-2 and V is TRBV4-3, with TRBD2 identical over 11 bases. Germline-derived CDR1 and CDR2 are LGHNA and YSLEER. This CDR3 is built from 18 residues.